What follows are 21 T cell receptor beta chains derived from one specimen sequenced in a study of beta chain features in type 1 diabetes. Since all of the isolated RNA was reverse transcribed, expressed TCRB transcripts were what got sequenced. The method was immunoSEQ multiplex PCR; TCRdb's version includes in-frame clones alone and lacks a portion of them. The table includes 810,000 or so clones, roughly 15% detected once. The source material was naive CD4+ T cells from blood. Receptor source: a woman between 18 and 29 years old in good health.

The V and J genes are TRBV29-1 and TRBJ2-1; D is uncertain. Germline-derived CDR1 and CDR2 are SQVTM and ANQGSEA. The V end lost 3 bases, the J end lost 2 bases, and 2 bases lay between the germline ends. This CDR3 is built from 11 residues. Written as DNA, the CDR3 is TGCAGCGTTGACACCTACAATGAGCAGTTCTTC. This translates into CSVDTYNEQFF.

CDR3 nucleotide sequence: TGTGCCAGCAGCCACAGTGGTTTGTACGAGCAGTACTTC. It encodes CASSHSGLYEQYF. The chain combines TRBV6-6 with TRBJ2-7; D not resolved. Trimming cost V 6 bases and J 4 bases, with 13 bases left between them. The CDR3 length is 13 residues. The V gene's germline CDR1 is MNHNY and CDR2 SVGAGI (reference sequence).

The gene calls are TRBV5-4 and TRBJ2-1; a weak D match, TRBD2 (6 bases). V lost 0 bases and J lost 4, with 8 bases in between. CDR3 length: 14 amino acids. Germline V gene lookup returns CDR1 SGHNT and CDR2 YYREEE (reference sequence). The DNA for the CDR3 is TGTGCCAGCAGCTTGGCCGGACTATACAATGAGCAGTTCTTC. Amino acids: CASSLAGLYNEQFF.

The chain's CDR3 is CASRFNSNQPQHF. CDR3 DNA: TGTGCCAGCAGGTTTAATAGCAATCAGCCCCAGCATTTT. J is TRBJ1-5 and V is TRBV7-2; D is unclear. Germline V CDR1 and CDR2: SGHTA, FQGNSA. The V end lost 6 bases, the J end lost 0 bases, and 6 bases lay between the germline ends. The CDR3 loop spans 13 amino acids.

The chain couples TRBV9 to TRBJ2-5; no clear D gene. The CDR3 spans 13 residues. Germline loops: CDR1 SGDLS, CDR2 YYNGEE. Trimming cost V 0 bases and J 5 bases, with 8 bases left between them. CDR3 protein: CASSVGPSETQYF. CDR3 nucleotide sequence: TGTGCCAGCAGCGTAGGACCCTCGGAGACCCAGTACTTC.

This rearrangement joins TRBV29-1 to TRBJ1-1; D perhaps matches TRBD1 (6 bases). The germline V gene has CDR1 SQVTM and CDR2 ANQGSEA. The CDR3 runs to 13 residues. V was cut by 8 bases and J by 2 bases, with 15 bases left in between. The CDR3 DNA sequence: TGCAGCACTCGAGGGGGGGCAAACACTGAAGCTTTCTTT. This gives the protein CSTRGGANTEAFF.

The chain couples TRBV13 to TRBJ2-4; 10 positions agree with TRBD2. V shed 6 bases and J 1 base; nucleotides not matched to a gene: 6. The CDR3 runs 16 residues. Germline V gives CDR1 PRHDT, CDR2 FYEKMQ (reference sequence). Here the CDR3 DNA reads TGTGCCAGCAGTCTAGCGGGAGTAGATGCCAAAAACATTCAGTACTTC. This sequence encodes CASSLAGVDAKNIQYF.

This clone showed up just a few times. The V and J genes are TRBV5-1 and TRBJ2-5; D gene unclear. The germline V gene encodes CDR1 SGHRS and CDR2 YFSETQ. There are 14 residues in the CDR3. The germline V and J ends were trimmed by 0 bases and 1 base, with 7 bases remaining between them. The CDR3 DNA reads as TGCGCCAGCAGCTTGGGTCACGTCCAAGAGACCCAGTACTTC. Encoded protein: CASSLGHVQETQYF.

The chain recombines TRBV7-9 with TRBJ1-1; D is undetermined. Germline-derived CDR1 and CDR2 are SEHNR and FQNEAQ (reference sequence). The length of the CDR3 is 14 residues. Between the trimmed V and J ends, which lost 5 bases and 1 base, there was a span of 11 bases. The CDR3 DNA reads TGTGCCAGCAGCCAAGGACGGGGGAACACTGAAGCTTTCTTT. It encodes CASSQGRGNTEAFF.

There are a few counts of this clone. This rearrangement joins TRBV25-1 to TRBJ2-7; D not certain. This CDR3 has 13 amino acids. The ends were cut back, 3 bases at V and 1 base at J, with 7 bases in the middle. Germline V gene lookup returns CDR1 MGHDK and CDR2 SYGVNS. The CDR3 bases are TGTGCCAGCAGTGATGGAACTTCCTACGAGCAGTACTTC. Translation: CASSDGTSYEQYF.

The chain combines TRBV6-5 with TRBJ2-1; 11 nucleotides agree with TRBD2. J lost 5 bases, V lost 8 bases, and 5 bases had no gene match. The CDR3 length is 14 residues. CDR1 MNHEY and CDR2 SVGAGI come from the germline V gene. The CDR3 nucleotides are TGTGCCAGCCGGGGGACTAGCGGCAACAATGAGCAGTTCTTC. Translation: CASRGTSGNNEQFF.

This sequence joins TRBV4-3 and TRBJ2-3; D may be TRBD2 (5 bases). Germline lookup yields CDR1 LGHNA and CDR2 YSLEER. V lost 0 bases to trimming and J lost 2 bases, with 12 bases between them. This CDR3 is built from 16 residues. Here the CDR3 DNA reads TGCGCCAGCAGCCAAGATCGGGGTGGGGACACAGATACGCAGTATTTT. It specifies CASSQDRGGDTDTQYF.

CDR3 sequence reads: CASSGRRHSTYEQYF. In DNA, the CDR3 is TGTGCCAGCAGTGGGAGGAGACATTCAACCTACGAGCAGTACTTC. The chain carries TRBV6-6 and TRBJ2-7, with D possibly TRBD2 on 6 matching bases. Per germline, CDR1 MNHNY and CDR2 SVGAGI (reference sequence). The CDR3 spans 15 residues. V was cut by 5 bases and J by 2 bases, with 16 bases left in between.

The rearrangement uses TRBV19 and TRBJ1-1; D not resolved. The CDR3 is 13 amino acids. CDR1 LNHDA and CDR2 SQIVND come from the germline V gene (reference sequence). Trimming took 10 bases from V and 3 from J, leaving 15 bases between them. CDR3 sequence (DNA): TGTGCCACCCGGGCGCGGGTCGACACTGAAGCTTTCTTT. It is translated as CATRARVDTEAFF.

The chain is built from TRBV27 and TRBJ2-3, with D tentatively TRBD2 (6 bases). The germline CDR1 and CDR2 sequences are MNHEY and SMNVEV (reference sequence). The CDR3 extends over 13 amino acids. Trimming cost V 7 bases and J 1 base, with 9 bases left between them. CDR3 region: CASTLAGTDTQYF. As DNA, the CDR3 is TGTGCCAGCACCTTAGCGGGCACAGATACGCAGTATTTT.

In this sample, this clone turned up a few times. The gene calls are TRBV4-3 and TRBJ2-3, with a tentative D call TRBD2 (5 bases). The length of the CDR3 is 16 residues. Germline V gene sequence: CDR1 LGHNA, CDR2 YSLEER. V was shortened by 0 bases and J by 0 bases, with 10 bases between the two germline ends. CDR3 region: CASSQEAALSTDTQYF. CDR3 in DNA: TGCGCCAGCAGCCAAGAAGCGGCACTGAGCACAGATACGCAGTATTTT.

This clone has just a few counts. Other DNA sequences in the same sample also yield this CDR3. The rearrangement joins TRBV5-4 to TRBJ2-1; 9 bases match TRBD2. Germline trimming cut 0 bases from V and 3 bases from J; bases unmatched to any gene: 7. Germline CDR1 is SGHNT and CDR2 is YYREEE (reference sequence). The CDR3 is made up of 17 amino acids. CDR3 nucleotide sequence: TGTGCCAGCAGCTTGGCGGGCGGGAGGGGTAACTACAATGAGCAGTTCTTC. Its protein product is CASSLAGGRGNYNEQFF.

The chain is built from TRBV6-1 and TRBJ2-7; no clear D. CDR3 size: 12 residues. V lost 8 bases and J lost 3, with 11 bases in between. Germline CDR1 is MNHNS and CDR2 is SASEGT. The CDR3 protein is CASSAELYEQYF. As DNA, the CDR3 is TGTGCCAGCTCCGCCGAACTCTACGAGCAGTACTTC.

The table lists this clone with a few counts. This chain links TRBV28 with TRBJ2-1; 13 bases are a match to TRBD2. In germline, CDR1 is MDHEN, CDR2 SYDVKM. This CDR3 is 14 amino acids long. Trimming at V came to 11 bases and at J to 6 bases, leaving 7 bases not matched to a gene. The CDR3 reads CASTRTSGSNEQFF. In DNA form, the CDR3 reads TGTGCCTCAACCCGGACTAGCGGGAGCAATGAGCAGTTCTTC.

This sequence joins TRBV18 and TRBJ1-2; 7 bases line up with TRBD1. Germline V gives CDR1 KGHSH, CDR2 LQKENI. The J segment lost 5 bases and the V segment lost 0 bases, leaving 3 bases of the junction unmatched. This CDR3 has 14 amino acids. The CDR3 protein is CASSPPDRLYGYTF. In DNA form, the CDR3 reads TGTGCCAGCTCACCACCGGACAGGCTGTATGGCTACACCTTC.

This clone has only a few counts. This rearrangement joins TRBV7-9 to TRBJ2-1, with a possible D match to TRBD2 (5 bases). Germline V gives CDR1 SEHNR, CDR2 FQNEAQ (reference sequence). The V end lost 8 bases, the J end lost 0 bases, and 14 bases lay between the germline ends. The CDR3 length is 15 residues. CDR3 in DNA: TGTGCCAGCGGCAAAGACTACCTCTCCTACAATGAGCAGTTCTTC. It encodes CASGKDYLSYNEQFF.